These 32 T cell receptor beta chains came from one sample sequenced in a study of T cells in women clearing cervical HPV infection. Generated by immunoSEQ multiplex PCR, the TCRdb table keeps only in-frame clones and is missing some. Reported are under 35,000 clones; the ten largest clones contain 1.5% to 2%. Sequencing was done on a sample of blood buffy coat. All receptors derive from a woman aged 18 to 69 with a cervical HPV16 infection that either progressed to CIN3+ or cleared (not recorded which).

About this clone itself: The read ends 3 residues before the CDR3 terminus; that terminus is restored from the germline J gene. J is TRBJ1-2 and V is TRBV7-2; TRBD1 matches at 9 bases. This CDR3 contains 15 residues. Per germline, CDR1 SGHTA and CDR2 FQGNSA. Trimming at V came to 4 bases and at J to 6 bases, leaving 9 bases not matched to a gene. The CDR3 reads CASSSSPGQGNGYTF. The part of the CDR3 DNA that was read is TGTGCCAGCAGCTCTTCGCCGGGACAGGGAAATGGC.

CDR3 amino acids: CASSVQAHSESPLHF. Incomplete CDR3 DNA: TGTGCCAGCAGTGTGCAGGCCCACTCGGAATCACCC. This chain uses TRBV6-1 with TRBJ1-6; D not certain. The read ends 3 residues shy of where the CDR3 ends; the end is completed using the germline J gene. The germline V gene encodes CDR1 MNHNS and CDR2 SASEGT. The CDR3 length is 15 residues. V was cut by 4 bases and J by 10 bases, with 17 bases left in between.

Regarding this clone: The DNA ends 3 residues before the CDR3 does, and the rest of the CDR3 is filled in from the germline J gene. The genes are TRBV11-1 and TRBJ2-3; 8 nucleotides agree with TRBD1. The CDR3 covers 15 residues. The germline V gene encodes CDR1 SGHAT and CDR2 FQDESV (reference sequence). The CDR3 reads CASSLAWGQEETQYF. The CDR3 DNA, read in part, is TGTGCCAGCAGCTTAGCGTGGGGACAGGAAGAGACG.

About this clone itself: The observed sequence ends 3 residues before the CDR3 terminus, with the missing tail filled in from the germline J gene. V gene TRBV19 combines with J gene TRBJ2-5, with TRBD2 identical over 7 bases. Trimming cost V 1 base and J 2 bases; bases outside gene matches: 13. This CDR3 spans 18 amino acids. Germline lookup yields CDR1 LNHDA and CDR2 SQIVND (reference sequence). The covered CDR3 bases are TGTGCCAGTAGTATAGTAGCGGGCGCAACGGAGGGGCAAGAGACC. Translated: CASSIVAGATEGQET. The complete CDR3 sequence is CASSIVAGATEGQETQYF.

Regarding this clone: Read sequence stops 3 residues before the CDR3 end, and the germline J gene provides the missing end. The chain employs TRBV5-4 and TRBJ1-2; 10 nucleotides align to TRBD1. Germline V gene sequence: CDR1 SGHNT, CDR2 YYREEE (reference sequence). V shed 4 bases, J shed 4 bases, and the junction held 1 base outside the gene matches. The CDR3 consists of 13 residues. CDR3 bases read: TGTGCCAGCAGCGGGACAGGGGCCTATGGC. Translating it yields CASSGTGAYG. The entire CDR3 protein reads CASSGTGAYGYTF.

Worth noting for this clone: The CDR3 end falls 3 residues outside the read, so it is completed with the germline J gene. The chain employs TRBV28 and TRBJ2-1; maybe TRBD2 (5 bases). The CDR3 has 15 amino acids. The germline V gene has CDR1 MDHEN and CDR2 SYDVKM. V lost 2 bases and J lost 7, with 15 bases in between. CDR3: CASSLPPTSLNEQFF. CDR3 bases read: TGTGCCAGCAGTTTACCCCCTACTAGTCTAAATGAG. Full variable domain (rest looked up from reference TRBV28 and TRBJ2-1): DVKVTQSSRYLVKRTGEKVFLECVQDMDHENMFWYRQDPGLGLRLIYFSYDVKMKEKGDIPEGYSVSREKKERFSLILESASTNQTSMYLCASSLPPTSLNEQFFGPGTRLTVL.

Concerning this clone: From the germline J gene comes the end of the CDR3, since the read stops 3 residues before it. The genes are TRBV11-2 and TRBJ2-7, with a possible D match to TRBD2 (6 bases). The CDR3 spans 12 residues. Germline V lookup: CDR1 SGHAT, CDR2 FQNNGV. V gave up 5 bases and J gave up 5 bases, with 10 bases separating them. The CDR3 protein is CASSGWGDEQYF. The sequenced CDR3 bases are TGTGCCAGCAGCGGGTGGGGGGACGAG.

A note on this clone: The read gets to within 3 residues of the CDR3 end, and the germline J gene fills in the rest. The rearrangement uses TRBV19 and TRBJ2-5; D gene unclear. Trimming shortened V by 3 bases and J by 2 bases, and 7 bases separated the two germline ends. The length of the CDR3 is 13 residues. The V gene's germline CDR1 is LNHDA and CDR2 SQIVND (reference sequence). CDR3 region: CASSILAQETQYF. The sequenced part of the CDR3 DNA is TGTGCCAGTAGTATCTTGGCACAAGAGACC.

As concerns this clone: The CDR3 end falls 3 residues outside the read, so it is completed with the germline J gene. The V gene is TRBV7-7, the J gene TRBJ2-5, with D possibly matching TRBD1 (5 bases). CDR1 is SSHAT and CDR2 is FNYEAQ in the germline V gene (reference sequence). V dropped 4 bases and J dropped 4 bases, with 13 bases sitting between them. This CDR3 has 14 residues. The part of the CDR3 DNA that was read is TGTGCCAGCAGCTCCCAGGGCCCCAGAGAGACC. It yields the protein CASSSQGPRET. The complete CDR3 protein is CASSSQGPRETQYF.

A note on this clone: The CDR3 end is not reached by the read, which stops 3 residues before it; the germline J gene fills it in. The gene calls are TRBV19 and TRBJ1-5; tentative D call: TRBD1 (6 bases). V lost 3 bases and J lost 2, with 23 bases in between. CDR1 and CDR2 from the germline V gene are LNHDA and SQIVND (reference sequence). The CDR3 totals 19 residues. This CDR3 reads CASSIPPRTAQAGNQPQHF. The sequenced CDR3 bases are TGTGCCAGTAGTATCCCCCCTCGGACAGCCCAGGCGGGCAATCAGCCC.

CDR3 protein: CASSLVAGVSYEQYF. The sequenced part of the CDR3 DNA is TGTGCCAGCAGCCTAGTAGCGGGAGTGTCCTACGAG. The chain links TRBV5-5 to TRBJ2-7, with TRBD2 matching over 9 bases. The read is 3 residues too short to cover the CDR3 end, so that end is filled in from the germline J gene. V lost 4 bases, J lost 1 base, and 6 bases stayed unmatched. Germline V CDR1 and CDR2: SGHKS, YYEKEE (reference sequence). The CDR3 covers 15 residues.

Worth noting for this clone: Coverage ceases 3 residues before the CDR3 finishes, and the germline J gene fills in the end. The chain links TRBV28 to TRBJ1-4, with D perhaps TRBD1 (5 bases). Germline-derived CDR1 and CDR2 are MDHEN and SYDVKM. V was cut by 4 bases and J by 8 bases, with 8 bases left in between. This CDR3 spans 12 amino acids. The DNA read from the CDR3 is TGTGCCAGCAGTTCTACAGGCGAAAAA. As protein: CASSSTGEK. The entire CDR3 is CASSSTGEKLFF.

Remarks on this clone: The observed sequence ends 3 residues before the CDR3 terminus, with the missing tail filled in from the germline J gene. The chain uses TRBV7-9 and TRBJ2-4, with D unresolved. Germline V lookup: CDR1 SEHNR, CDR2 FQNEAQ (reference sequence). The CDR3 covers 13 residues. The chain's CDR3 is CASSLGRNYGQYF. Incomplete CDR3 DNA: TGTGCCAGCAGCTTAGGACGTAACTATGGT.

As regards this clone: Coverage ceases 3 residues before the CDR3 finishes, and the germline J gene fills in the end. The V call is TRBV20-1, the J call TRBJ2-3; D remains unclear. The CDR3 extends over 13 amino acids. CDR1 is DFQATT, CDR2 SNEGSKA, per germline (reference sequence). Trimming stripped 3 bases from V and 4 bases from J, with 11 bases between. CDR3 sequence reads: CSARAPVADTQYF. The CDR3 DNA, read in part, is TGCAGTGCTAGGGCTCCAGTGGCAGATACG.

A word on this clone: The CDR3 goes on 3 residues after the read ends, and that part is filled in from the germline J gene. The rearrangement links TRBV12-5 to TRBJ2-4; perhaps TRBD2 as D (6 bases). The CDR3 is 15 amino acids. Looked up from germline, CDR1 is LGHNT and CDR2 is FRNRAP. V lost 0 bases and J lost 5, with 11 bases in between. The CDR3 region is CASGLVPGVQNIQYF. CDR3 DNA (partial): TGTGCTAGTGGTTTGGTACCGGGGGTCCAAAACATT.

CDR3 DNA (partial): TGTGCCTGGAGCGTCAGGGTAGGTCAGCCC. Protein: CAWSVRVGQP. The entire CDR3 sequence reads CAWSVRVGQPQHF. The chain carries TRBV30 and TRBJ1-5, with D possibly matching TRBD1 (5 bases). The read falls 3 residues short of the CDR3 end, and the missing part is taken from the germline J gene. Trimming left V 3 bases short and J 6 bases short, with 12 bases between. CDR1 GTSNPN and CDR2 SVGIG come from the germline V gene (reference sequence). The CDR3 runs to 13 residues.

A word on this clone: The CDR3 end falls 3 residues outside the read, so it is completed with the germline J gene. The V gene is TRBV2, the J gene TRBJ1-5, with 7 bases matching TRBD1. The ends lost 4 bases at V and 5 bases at J; junction bases unmatched: 5. The CDR3 length is 14 residues. Per germline, CDR1 SNHLY and CDR2 FYNNEI. Partial CDR3 DNA: TGTGCCAGCAGTGGTGACAGGGCACATCAGCCC. It encodes CASSGDRAHQP. The CDR3 in full is CASSGDRAHQPQHF.

About this clone: The CDR3 goes on 3 residues after the read ends, and that part is filled in from the germline J gene. The chain joins TRBV11-2 to TRBJ2-5; D might be TRBD1 (6 bases). CDR3 length: 15 residues. V lost 1 base and J lost 0, with 9 bases in between. The germline CDR1 and CDR2 sequences are SGHAT and FQNNGV. This chain's CDR3 is CASSLGDRYQETQYF. The DNA read from the CDR3 is TGTGCCAGCAGCTTAGGAGACAGGTACCAAGAGACC.

As for this clone: Read data end 3 residues before the CDR3 end; the end is taken from the germline J gene. The chain has TRBV7-9 and TRBJ1-1; 8 bases agree with TRBD1. The germline V gene encodes CDR1 SEHNR and CDR2 FQNEAQ (reference sequence). After removal of 1 base from V and 7 bases from J, the junction contained 5 bases not matched to a gene. There are 14 residues in the CDR3. The sequenced CDR3 bases are TGTGCCAGCAGCTTAGGGGTTGACAGGGGTGAA. Translating gives CASSLGVDRGE. The whole CDR3 region reads CASSLGVDRGEAFF.

As for this clone: The read halts 3 residues ahead of the CDR3 end, with the missing end drawn from the germline J gene. The chain couples TRBV18 to TRBJ2-7; D is unresolved. The germline CDR1 and CDR2 sequences are KGHSH and LQKENI. The CDR3 has 14 amino acids. The ends were cut back, 2 bases at V and 6 bases at J, with 14 bases in the middle. Partial CDR3 DNA: TGTGCCAGCTCACCAAGCCAGGTCTACGGCGAG. This codes for CASSPSQVYGE. The full CDR3 is CASSPSQVYGEQYF.

Concerning this clone itself: The CDR3 end lies 3 residues beyond the end of the read and is filled in from the germline J gene. The chain joins TRBV2 to TRBJ2-2; 7 bases agree with TRBD1. CDR3 length: 13 residues. J was trimmed by 7 bases and V by 9 bases; bases with no gene match: 8. Germline V gives CDR1 SNHLY, CDR2 FYNNEI. The sequenced part of the CDR3 DNA is TGTGCCAGGGCGACAGGGTCAATCGGGGAG. It yields the protein CARATGSIGE. The CDR3, in full, reads CARATGSIGELFF.

On this clone itself: The CDR3 extends 3 residues past the end of the read, so its final part is completed from the germline J gene. The chain carries TRBV30 and TRBJ2-7; possible D gene TRBD1, 6 bases. Germline CDR1 reads GTSNPN; CDR2 reads SVGIG (reference sequence). CDR3 length: 13 amino acids. Trimming removed 0 bases at V and 3 bases at J, with 9 bases between. This CDR3 is CAWSVGGIYEQYF. The sequenced CDR3 bases are TGTGCCTGGAGTGTAGGGGGAATCTACGAG.

Turning to this clone: The read terminates 3 residues before the CDR3 end, so the remaining end is supplied by the germline J gene. The V gene is TRBV7-9, the J gene TRBJ1-4; D is unclear. V lost 5 bases and J 6 bases, leaving 4 bases between the germline ends. CDR1 SEHNR and CDR2 FQNEAQ come from the germline V gene (reference sequence). This CDR3 is built from 11 residues. The CDR3 sequence is CASSIYEKLFF. The DNA read from the CDR3 is TGTGCCAGCAGCATATATGAAAAA.

As to this clone: Coverage ceases 3 residues before the CDR3 finishes, and the germline J gene fills in the end. The chain combines TRBV4-1 with TRBJ2-7; D possibly corresponds to TRBD2 (5 bases). The CDR3 has 15 residues. The germline V and J ends were trimmed by 4 bases and 1 base, with 14 bases remaining between them. CDR1 and CDR2 (germline): MGHRA, YSYEKL. CDR3 DNA (partial): TGCGCCAGCAGCCCCCCGGGGAGTAGTTCCTACGAG. This codes for CASSPPGSSSYE. The CDR3 in its entirety is CASSPPGSSSYEQYF.

As for this clone: The read halts 3 residues ahead of the CDR3 end, with the missing end drawn from the germline J gene. This specimen includes other DNA sequences encoding the same CDR3. The chain links TRBV18 to TRBJ1-3, with TRBD1 matching 11 bases. CDR1 KGHSH and CDR2 LQKENI come from the germline V gene. The CDR3 length is 16 residues. With 0 bases clipped from V and 7 bases from J, the junction kept 5 bases outside the gene matches. The DNA read from the CDR3 is TGTGCCAGCTCACCACCTCATCGGACAGGGGGCAACACC. Translated, it gives CASSPPHRTGGNT. The CDR3 as a whole reads CASSPPHRTGGNTIYF. The variable domain in full, completed from reference TRBV18 and TRBJ1-3, reads NAGVMQNPRHLVRRRGQEARLRCSPMKGHSHVYWYRQLPEEGLKFMVYLQKENIIDESGMPKERFSAEFPKEGPSILRIQQVVRGDSAAYFCASSPPHRTGGNTIYFGEGSWLTVV.

About this clone itself: The read finishes 3 residues shy of the CDR3 end, and the germline J gene is used to complete it. This chain joins TRBV29-1 and TRBJ2-4; weak D call: TRBD2 (6 bases). The V end was cut by 0 bases, the J end by 0 bases, with 12 bases between. Germline V gives CDR1 SQVTM, CDR2 ANQGSEA. The CDR3 consists of 16 residues. Incomplete CDR3 DNA: TGCAGCGTTGAAGACCGGGGGTTAGTAGCCAAAAACATT. This translates into CSVEDRGLVAKNI. The whole CDR3 reads CSVEDRGLVAKNIQYF.

The CDR3 sequence is CASSGATGGEINEQFF. The CDR3 DNA, read in part, is TGCGCCAGCAGCGGAGCCACAGGGGGCGAAATCAATGAG. This rearrangement joins TRBV5-1 to TRBJ2-1; 9 bases are shared with TRBD1. The read is 3 residues too short to cover the CDR3 end, so that end is filled in from the germline J gene. V shed 4 bases and J 6 bases; nucleotides not matched to a gene: 11. CDR3 size: 16 residues. Germline V gene data show CDR1 as SGHRS and CDR2 as YFSETQ.

The DNA read from the CDR3 is TGTGCCAGCAAAACAGGACAGGGGGAGGATACG. Its translation is CASKTGQGEDT. The full CDR3 protein is CASKTGQGEDTQYF. The J gene is TRBJ2-3, the V gene TRBV19, with 10 bases aligning to TRBD1. The missing CDR3 end, 3 residues past where the read stops, is filled in from the germline J gene. The CDR3 extends over 14 amino acids. Germline V gene lookup returns CDR1 LNHDA and CDR2 SQIVND (reference sequence). V gave up 9 bases and J gave up 6 bases; unmatched junction bases: 9.

As concerns this clone: A read error may produce the germline difference seen at one junction end. Read data end 3 residues before the CDR3 end; the end is taken from the germline J gene. V is TRBV6-2 or TRBV6-3 and J is TRBJ2-3; no reliable D call. CDR3 length: 12 amino acids. Germline V gives CDR1 MNHEY, CDR2 SVGEGT. CDR3 DNA (partial): TGTGCCAGCAGTGACTTACCAGAGACG. Amino acids: CASSDLPET. The whole CDR3 region reads CASSDLPETQYF.

Comment on this clone: The read halts 3 residues ahead of the CDR3 end, with the missing end drawn from the germline J gene. The rearrangement joins TRBV2 to TRBJ2-2; 9 bases line up with TRBD2. Trimming at V came to 1 base and at J to 3 bases, leaving 6 bases not matched to a gene. The CDR3 spans 17 residues. The V gene's germline CDR1 is SNHLY and CDR2 FYNNEI. CDR3 DNA, as far as it was read: TGTGCCAGCAGTGAAGAGCGGGGGGTTATTTACACCGGGGAG. Residues: CASSEERGVIYTGE. The CDR3 in its entirety is CASSEERGVIYTGELFF.

For this clone: The missing CDR3 end, 3 residues past where the read stops, is filled in from the germline J gene. J is TRBJ2-7 and V is TRBV18, with a possible D match to TRBD2 (5 bases). CDR1 and CDR2 (germline): KGHSH, LQKENI. The CDR3 covers 15 residues. Trimming took off 3 bases at V and 3 bases at J, with 15 bases between the two ends. This chain's CDR3 is CASSPRGGGDYEQYF. CDR3 DNA, as far as it was read: TGTGCCAGCTCACCCCGAGGCGGAGGAGACTACGAG.

Notes on this clone: The sequence runs out 3 residues before the end of the CDR3; the remainder is reconstructed from the germline J gene. The chain combines TRBV28 with TRBJ1-2, with 10 bases fitting TRBD1. Losses at the gene ends were 2 bases for V and 5 bases for J; bases not matched to a gene: 8. Germline V gene sequence: CDR1 MDHEN, CDR2 SYDVKM. This CDR3 is built from 16 residues. The DNA read from the CDR3 is TGTGCCAGCAGTTTAAGGTTGACAGGGGGCGGGTATGGC. This sequence encodes CASSLRLTGGGYG. The CDR3 in its entirety is CASSLRLTGGGYGYTF.